The 23 T cell receptor beta chains below all came from one sample that was sequenced in a study of OX40 agonist ivuxolimab in advanced cancers. TCRdb's table, derived via immunoSEQ multiplex PCR, lists solely in-frame clones and lacks some. The sample consists of about 99,000 clones, 90% to 96% of them appearing once. The specimen was CD4+ or CD8+ T cells sorted from blood, collected in a trial of the OX40 agonist ivuxolimab. The receptors here all came from an adult with an advanced solid tumor such as melanoma, head and neck, liver or kidney cancer.

The rearrangement links TRBV4-1 to TRBJ2-5, with unresolved D. This CDR3 is built from 13 residues. V shed 2 bases and J shed 5 bases, with 9 bases lying between them. Per the germline V gene, CDR1 is MGHRA and CDR2 is YSYEKL. The CDR3 here is CASSQPREETQYF. In DNA form, the CDR3 reads TGCGCCAGCAGCCAACCCCGAGAGGAGACCCAGTACTTC.

The chain recombines TRBV6-1 with TRBJ1-2; possible D gene TRBD1, 6 bases. The CDR3 runs to 14 residues. The V end was cut by 6 bases, the J end by 4 bases, with 15 bases between. Germline loops: CDR1 MNHNS, CDR2 SASEGT. The CDR3 nucleotides are TGTGCCAGCAGCCCGATAGGGGGGGGCTATGGCTACACCTTC. Protein product: CASSPIGGGYGYTF.

This rearrangement joins TRBV7-6 to TRBJ1-6; D remains ambiguous. The CDR3 covers 13 residues. V lost 1 base to trimming and J lost 10 bases, with 8 bases between them. In germline, CDR1 is SGHVS, CDR2 FNYEAQ. This CDR3 is CASSLDGASPLHF. The CDR3 DNA is TGTGCCAGCAGCTTAGACGGCGCCTCACCCCTCCACTTT.

The chain combines TRBV6-5 with TRBJ2-5; tentatively, D is TRBD1 (5 bases). Per germline, CDR1 MNHEY and CDR2 SVGAGI. The V gene lost 5 bases and the J gene lost 1 base, with 11 bases spanning the gap. The CDR3 is made up of 14 amino acids. CDR3 sequence reads: CASSLTGPQETQYF. The CDR3 bases are TGTGCCAGCAGTCTTACAGGCCCCCAAGAGACCCAGTACTTC.

The chain uses TRBV14 and TRBJ2-1, with D perhaps matching TRBD1 or TRBD2 (7 bases each). The CDR3 consists of 15 residues. Trimming removed 6 bases at V and 0 bases at J, with 12 bases between. Germline CDR1 is SGHDN and CDR2 is FVKESK. CDR3: CASSKRDSSYNEQFF. CDR3 bases: TGTGCCAGCAGTAAGCGGGACAGCTCCTACAATGAGCAGTTCTTC.

This clone was found once. The V gene is TRBV27, the J gene TRBJ1-5; 8 bases match TRBD1. The CDR3 runs 15 residues. From germline, CDR1 is MNHEY and CDR2 SMNVEV (reference sequence). The V and J ends lost 3 bases and 3 bases, in that order; junction bases with no gene match: 4. The CDR3 reads CASSLDRANNQPQHF. CDR3 nucleotides: TGTGCCAGCAGTTTGGACAGGGCTAACAATCAGCCCCAGCATTTT.

The chain has TRBV19 and TRBJ1-5; D unresolved. Germline V CDR1 and CDR2: LNHDA, SQIVND (reference sequence). This CDR3 is 12 amino acids long. Trimming took off 3 bases at V and 4 bases at J, with 4 bases between the two ends. This CDR3 is CASSIYNQPQHF. DNA of the CDR3: TGTGCCAGTAGTATTTATAATCAGCCCCAGCATTTT.

This rearrangement joins TRBV4-1 to TRBJ2-7, with TRBD2 matching over 9 bases. This CDR3 has 15 amino acids. Germline values: CDR1 MGHRA, CDR2 YSYEKL. V lost 1 base to trimming and J lost 3 bases; unmatched junction nucleotides: 4. The CDR3 DNA reads TGCGCCAGCAGCCAAGCAAGCGGGGGGATCTACGAGCAGTACTTC. Its translation: CASSQASGGIYEQYF.

V is TRBV7-6 and J is TRBJ2-7; D is ambiguous. Germline V CDR1 and CDR2: SGHVS, FNYEAQ. CDR3 size: 13 residues. The ends were cut back, 8 bases at V and 0 bases at J, with 11 bases in the middle. CDR3 residues: CASSPPSSYEQYF. In DNA form, the CDR3 reads TGTGCCAGCTCCCCCCCGAGCTCCTACGAGCAGTACTTC.

The chain couples TRBV5-4 to TRBJ2-2; 12 bases map to TRBD2. This CDR3 contains 17 residues. The trim removed 0 bases at V and 5 bases at J, leaving 5 bases unmatched. The germline gives CDR1 SGHNT, CDR2 YYREEE (reference sequence). This chain's CDR3 is CASSLGLAGAGTGELFF. Here the CDR3 DNA reads TGTGCCAGCAGCTTGGGACTAGCGGGGGCCGGGACCGGGGAGCTGTTTTTT.

Points on this clone: Within the sample, other DNA sequences also encode this same CDR3. This sequence joins TRBV7-9 and TRBJ2-7; 9 bases are a match to TRBD1. This CDR3 contains 14 residues. Germline CDR1 and CDR2: SEHNR and FQNEAQ (reference sequence). The J segment lost 3 bases and the V segment lost 4 bases, leaving 4 bases of the junction unmatched. The CDR3 loop reads CASSSRDRDYEQYF. CDR3 in DNA: TGTGCCAGCAGCTCCCGGGACAGGGACTACGAGCAGTACTTC.

The chain links TRBV4-1 to TRBJ2-2, with D maybe TRBD1 (5 bases). V was shortened by 0 bases and J by 5 bases, with 10 bases between the two germline ends. The CDR3 loop spans 15 amino acids. Germline lookup yields CDR1 MGHRA and CDR2 YSYEKL. The DNA of the CDR3 is TGCGCCAGCAGCCAAGACCAGGGTAGGACCGGGGAGCTGTTTTTT. Protein: CASSQDQGRTGELFF.

This clone was picked up one time. The V gene is TRBV2, the J gene TRBJ2-7; 7 bases match TRBD1. The trim removed 2 bases at V and 5 bases at J, leaving 6 bases unmatched. The CDR3 is 14 residues long. In germline, CDR1 is SNHLY, CDR2 FYNNEI. CDR3 protein: CASSELNRGNEQYF. CDR3 nucleotides: TGTGCCAGCAGTGAACTAAACAGGGGCAACGAGCAGTACTTC.

The rearrangement links TRBV7-9 to TRBJ1-2; 7 nucleotides align to TRBD1. The V gene end was trimmed by 5 bases and the J gene end by 5 bases; junction bases not matched to a gene: 17. The germline V gene has CDR1 SEHNR and CDR2 FQNEAQ (reference sequence). This CDR3 contains 17 residues. CDR3 protein: CASSPHPDREEGYGYTF. The CDR3 DNA sequence: TGTGCCAGCAGCCCGCACCCTGACAGGGAAGAGGGATATGGCTACACCTTC.

The chain links TRBV27 to TRBJ2-1; 7 bases fit TRBD1. CDR3 length: 13 residues. Germline trimming cut 7 bases from V and 5 bases from J; bases unmatched to any gene: 5. The germline gives CDR1 MNHEY, CDR2 SMNVEV (reference sequence). In DNA, the CDR3 is TGTGCCAGCACCCCAGACAGGGACAATGAGCAGTTCTTC. It codes for CASTPDRDNEQFF.

The rearrangement joins TRBV9 to TRBJ2-7, with TRBD1 identical over 11 bases. V lost 2 bases and J lost 6; bases outside the gene matches: 1. Germline loops: CDR1 SGDLS, CDR2 YYNGEE. This CDR3 is 13 amino acids long. DNA of the CDR3: TGTGCCAGCAGCGTGGACAGGGGGCGCGAGCAGTACTTC. Translating it yields CASSVDRGREQYF. Variable domain in full (rest from reference TRBV9 and TRBJ2-7): DSGVTQTPKHLITATGQRVTLRCSPRSGDLSVYWYQQSLDQGLQFLIQYYNGEERAKGNILERFSAQQFPDLHSELNLSSLELGDSALYFCASSVDRGREQYFGPGTRLTVT.

The J gene is TRBJ1-2, the V gene TRBV12-1; the DNA was not used to check the table's D call, TRBD1. TRBV12-1 is designated a pseudogene. This CDR3 region has 15 residues. CDR3 nucleotide sequence: TGTGCCAGCAGCTTCATCCGGGACGGACAGTATGGCTACACCTTC. As protein: CASSFIRDGQYGYTF.

The chain recombines TRBV5-1 with TRBJ2-7; the D gene is possibly TRBD2 (5 bases). Germline values: CDR1 SGHRS, CDR2 YFSETQ. The V and J ends lost 0 bases and 3 bases respectively, with 13 bases between them. This CDR3 comprises 15 residues. This CDR3 is CASSLEVSGGYEQYF. In DNA form, the CDR3 reads TGCGCCAGCAGCTTGGAAGTAAGCGGCGGCTACGAGCAGTACTTC.

The chain links TRBV5-1 to TRBJ2-1, with D perhaps TRBD1 (6 bases). The germline CDR1 and CDR2 sequences are SGHRS and YFSETQ. The CDR3 runs to 15 residues. V lost 0 bases to trimming and J lost 4 bases, with 11 bases between them. The CDR3: CASSLGQDTYNEQFF. The CDR3, as DNA: TGCGCCAGCAGCTTGGGACAGGATACGTACAATGAGCAGTTCTTC.

The rearrangement uses TRBV7-9 and TRBJ2-1; D is possibly TRBD1 or TRBD2 (7 bases each). The CDR3 covers 13 residues. Germline V CDR1 and CDR2: SEHNR, FQNEAQ (reference sequence). V lost 5 bases and J lost 8, with 13 bases in between. The CDR3 DNA sequence: TGTGCCAGCAGCCCAGGGGGGGGTGATGAGCAGTTCTTC. Amino acid sequence: CASSPGGGDEQFF. The variable domain in full, completed from reference TRBV7-9 and TRBJ2-1, reads DTGVSQNPRHKITKRGQNVTFRCDPISEHNRLYWYRQTLGQGPEFLTYFQNEAQLEKSRLLSDRFSAERPKGSFSTLEIQRTEQGDSAMYLCASSPGGGDEQFFGPGTRLTVL.

V and J are TRBV11-3 and TRBJ1-1; 8 nucleotides match TRBD1. The CDR3 spans 14 residues. The junction had 7 bases not matched to a gene; V was cut back by 5 bases and J by 5 bases. Germline V gene sequence: CDR1 SGHNT, CDR2 YENEEA. CDR3 sequence reads: CASSLRGPGTEAFF. The CDR3, as DNA: TGTGCCAGCAGCCTCAGGGGGCCAGGGACTGAAGCTTTCTTT.

This chain uses TRBV19 with TRBJ1-3, with TRBD1 matching over 10 bases. The CDR3 is made up of 17 amino acids. Germline V gives CDR1 LNHDA, CDR2 SQIVND (reference sequence). The V gene end was trimmed by 5 bases and the J gene end by 2 bases; junction bases not matched to a gene: 9. CDR3: CASSPGTGAFPGNTIYF. CDR3 nucleotides: TGTGCCAGTAGTCCCGGGACAGGGGCTTTTCCTGGAAACACCATATATTTT.

CDR3: CASSTTGGYFYGYTF. CDR3 sequence (DNA): TGTGCCAGCAGCACAACAGGGGGCTACTTCTATGGCTACACCTTC. The chain has TRBV11-2 and TRBJ1-2; 9 nucleotides match TRBD1. The CDR3 contains 15 residues. J lost 4 bases, V lost 5 bases, and 8 bases had no gene match. The germline gives CDR1 SGHAT, CDR2 FQNNGV.